The 2 T cell receptor beta chains given below trace back to one sample, sequenced in a study of T cells expressing NK-cell markers. One entry per CDR3 protein, without DNA, is what TCRdb gives after re-calling the 5' RACE reads. The sample table includes 120,000 to 150,000 distinct CDR3 sequences. Material for sequencing was blood T cells: a sorted CD56 or NKG2C T cell subset, CD4+ or CD8+ T cells, or bulk PBMC T cells (not recorded which). The origin of the receptors is a man younger than 35 in good health.

The chain is built from TRBV5-1 and TRBJ2-5; checking the TCRdb D call of TRBD2 is not possible without DNA. The CDR3 totals 15 residues. The germline CDR1 and CDR2 sequences are SGHRS and YFSETQ. CDR3 in amino acids: CATTLAGDFGETQYF.

The chain carries TRBV10-3 and TRBJ1-1; TCRdb calls TRBD1, which cannot be checked without DNA. Germline V gene lookup returns CDR1 ENHRY and CDR2 SYGVKD. CDR3 length: 16 amino acids. CDR3 region: CAISDWTGRMNTEAFF.